The 24 T cell receptor beta chains in this list originate from one sample, sequenced in a study of immune evolution from preneoplasia to lung adenocarcinoma. TCRdb's copy holds only in-frame clones and misses some; the assay was immunoSEQ multiplex PCR. The repertoire holds roughly 9,200 clones, with roughly 80% as singletons. The source material was FFPE minimally invasive lung adenocarcinoma tissue. Receptors were obtained from a donor aged 70 or older with lung adenocarcinoma.

V gene TRBV28 combines with J gene TRBJ2-7; 11 nucleotides agree with TRBD2. Trimming took 2 bases from V and 6 from J; bases not matched to a gene: 9. Germline V CDR1 and CDR2: MDHEN, SYDVKM. CDR3 length: 16 residues. The CDR3 nucleotides are TGTGCCAGCAGTTTAGGCGGGCTAGCGGGAGGACGCGAGCAGTACTTC. This gives the protein CASSLGGLAGGREQYF.

The chain uses TRBV6-1 and TRBJ1-4; perhaps TRBD1 as D (5 bases). Germline assignment: CDR1 MNHNS and CDR2 SASEGT. V was pared by 7 bases and J by 0 bases, with 12 bases between. CDR3 length equals 15 residues. Written as DNA, the CDR3 is TGTGCCAGCACCAAAGGGGCTTCAACTAATGAAAAACTGTTTTTT. Translating gives CASTKGASTNEKLFF.

This chain links TRBV27 with TRBJ2-1; D is undetermined. The CDR3 spans 11 residues. The germline gives CDR1 MNHEY, CDR2 SMNVEV (reference sequence). Trimming shortened V by 5 bases and J by 15 bases, and 14 bases separated the two germline ends. The CDR3 sequence is CASSEICQRFF. The CDR3, as DNA: TGTGCCAGCAGTGAAATTTGCCAGAGGTTCTTC.

V is TRBV4-2 and J is TRBJ2-7; 11 bases fit TRBD1. The germline CDR1 and CDR2 sequences are LGHNA and YNFKEQ. Trimming cost V 1 base and J 6 bases; bases outside gene matches: 2. CDR3 size: 14 residues. The CDR3 sequence is CASSQVGTGGEQYF. DNA for the CDR3: TGTGCCAGCAGCCAAGTTGGGACAGGGGGCGAGCAGTACTTC.

The genes are TRBV10-3 and TRBJ2-3; D uncertain. Germline V lookup: CDR1 ENHRY, CDR2 SYGVKD. This CDR3 is 13 amino acids long. Between the trimmed V and J ends, which lost 6 bases and 6 bases, there was a span of 13 bases. CDR3 DNA: TGTGCCATCAGGCGGTCGAGCGCGGATACGCAGTATTTT. The encoded protein is CAIRRSSADTQYF.

This clone showed up just once. The chain uses TRBV5-6 and TRBJ2-5; 7 positions match TRBD1. Trimming removed 4 bases from V and 12 bases from J; junction bases left unmatched: 24. CDR1 SGHDT and CDR2 YYEEEE come from the germline V gene. The CDR3 covers 17 residues. The CDR3 nucleotides read TGTGCCAGCAGCCTCCTAGGGACAGCGAAGGGCACGTCGCCGGAGTACTTC. Its protein product is CASSLLGTAKGTSPEYF.

Only one count was recorded for this clone. The rearrangement links TRBV28 to TRBJ2-3; 16 nucleotides match TRBD2. Germline lookup yields CDR1 MDHEN and CDR2 SYDVKM. This CDR3 spans 18 amino acids. V dropped 4 bases and J dropped 1; count of bases not matched to a gene: 5. The CDR3 reads CASSWGLAGGPGTDTQYF. CDR3 nucleotide sequence: TGTGCCAGCAGTTGGGGACTAGCGGGAGGGCCGGGCACAGATACGCAGTATTTT.

V usage is TRBV11-2 and J usage is TRBJ1-2; D is uncertain. Germline CDR1 is SGHAT and CDR2 is FQNNGV. The CDR3 contains 13 residues. V gave up 1 base and J gave up 3 bases, with 6 bases separating them. Here the CDR3 reads CASSLGHDYGYTF. The DNA for the CDR3 is TGTGCCAGCAGCTTAGGGCACGACTATGGCTACACCTTC.

This chain links TRBV9 with TRBJ2-2; weak D call: TRBD2 (6 bases). Trimming left V 5 bases short and J 7 bases short, with 15 bases between. The CDR3 covers 14 residues. Germline V gene sequence: CDR1 SGDLS, CDR2 YYNGEE. The CDR3 region has the DNA TGTGCCAGCAGACCCGGGACTGAGGGCGGGGAGCTGTTTTTT. Encoded protein: CASRPGTEGGELFF.

V is TRBV2 and J is TRBJ2-2, with 8 bases identical to TRBD1. Germline V gene data show CDR1 as SNHLY and CDR2 as FYNNEI. This CDR3 region has 15 residues. V was clipped by 2 bases and J by 5 bases; unmatched bases: 4. DNA for the CDR3: TGTGCCAGCAGTGAATGGACAGGGCGAACCGGGGAGCTGTTTTTT. Translating gives CASSEWTGRTGELFF.

The count of this clone is one. The chain joins TRBV14 to TRBJ1-4; D ambiguous. The length of the CDR3 is 16 residues. Germline CDR1 and CDR2: SGHDN and FVKESK. The V and J ends lost 0 bases and 8 bases respectively, with 16 bases between them. This CDR3 reads CASSQDLIGLYEKLFF. In DNA, the CDR3 is TGTGCCAGCAGCCAAGATCTTATTGGGCTCTACGAAAAACTGTTTTTT.

The chain has TRBV28 and TRBJ1-5; D is unresolved. Germline CDR1 is MDHEN and CDR2 is SYDVKM. CDR3 length equals 13 residues. Trimming took 4 bases from V and 7 from J, leaving 11 bases between them. As DNA, the CDR3 is TGTGCCAGCAGTTCGACCCCCTCCCAGCCCCAGCATTTT. This gives the protein CASSSTPSQPQHF.

This chain uses TRBV14 with TRBJ1-3; D ambiguous. Germline V gene data show CDR1 as SGHDN and CDR2 as FVKESK. V was trimmed by 5 bases and J by 2 bases, leaving 13 bases between them. This CDR3 has 15 residues. The CDR3 DNA follows: TGTGCCAGCAGCATGGCAGGAACGGCTGGAAACACCATATATTTT. This gives the protein CASSMAGTAGNTIYF.

For this clone: The sample contains more than one DNA sequence encoding this CDR3. The CDR3 nucleotides are TGTGCCAGCTCACTCGGCGGTAATGAAAAACTGTTTTTT. This gives the protein CASSLGGNEKLFF. The chain uses TRBV18 and TRBJ1-4; D gene unclear. Germline values: CDR1 KGHSH, CDR2 LQKENI. The CDR3 contains 13 residues. V dropped 4 bases and J dropped 4 bases, with 7 bases sitting between them.

The V and J genes are TRBV5-6 and TRBJ2-2; 8 positions agree with TRBD2. CDR1 is SGHDT, CDR2 YYEEEE, per germline. The junction had 3 bases not matched to a gene; V was cut back by 2 bases and J by 6 bases. The CDR3 is 14 residues long. CDR3 in amino acids: CASSLAGVAGELFF. The DNA for the CDR3 is TGTGCCAGCAGCTTAGCGGGAGTTGCCGGGGAGCTGTTTTTT.

The chain has TRBV5-1 and TRBJ1-1; D is perhaps TRBD1 (6 bases). Looked up from germline, CDR1 is SGHRS and CDR2 is YFSETQ. Trimming removed 0 bases from V and 0 bases from J, with 15 bases in between. The CDR3 consists of 17 residues. As DNA, the CDR3 is TGCGCCAGCAGCTTGGACAATATCAGGGGTCTGAACACTGAAGCTTTCTTT. Protein: CASSLDNIRGLNTEAFF. Full variable domain (missing parts from reference TRBV5-1 and TRBJ1-1): KAGVTQTPRYLIKTRGQQVTLSCSPISGHRSVSWYQQTPGQGLQFLFEYFSETQRNKGNFPGRFSGRQFSNSRSEMNVSTLELGDSALYLCASSLDNIRGLNTEAFFGQGTRLTVV.

The V gene is TRBV6-5, the J gene TRBJ1-2; D is uncertain. The CDR3 has 13 amino acids. The V end lost 4 bases, the J end lost 4 bases, and 10 bases lay between the germline ends. Germline CDR1 reads MNHEY; CDR2 reads SVGAGI. The CDR3 coding sequence is TGTGCCAGCAGTTTCGGCTCTCCCTATGGCTACACCTTC. Its translation: CASSFGSPYGYTF.

The chain links TRBV11-3 to TRBJ2-1; D may be TRBD1 or TRBD2 (5 bases each). Per germline, CDR1 SGHNT and CDR2 YENEEA. Between the trimmed V and J ends, which lost 3 bases and 0 bases, there was a span of 12 bases. This CDR3 has 16 residues. This CDR3 reads CASSFAGRSSYNEQFF. The CDR3 DNA follows: TGTGCCAGCAGCTTTGCAGGGAGAAGCTCCTACAATGAGCAGTTCTTC.

This chain uses TRBV30 with TRBJ1-1, with 9 bases fitting TRBD1. J was trimmed by 5 bases and V by 8 bases; bases with no gene match: 9. The CDR3 is 13 amino acids. Germline V gives CDR1 GTSNPN, CDR2 SVGIG (reference sequence). Here the CDR3 DNA reads TGTGCCACAAGGGACAGGGTCGGGACTGAAGCTTTCTTT. It encodes CATRDRVGTEAFF.

This clone was seen only a few times. The chain has TRBV6-1 and TRBJ1-4, with a tentative D call TRBD1 (6 bases). Trimming stripped 4 bases from V and 4 bases from J, with 10 bases between. CDR1 is MNHNS, CDR2 SASEGT, per germline. The CDR3 is 14 residues long. DNA of the CDR3: TGTGCCAGCAGTGCGGACAGACTTAATGAAAAACTGTTTTTT. As protein: CASSADRLNEKLFF.

The chain has TRBV29-1 and TRBJ1-3, with D unresolved. V was clipped by 6 bases and J by 0 bases, with 9 bases between them. The CDR3 is made up of 13 amino acids. Germline V gene data show CDR1 as SQVTM and CDR2 as ANQGSEA. CDR3 protein: CSVRAFSGNTIYF. In nucleotides, the CDR3 is TGCAGCGTCCGGGCCTTCTCTGGAAACACCATATATTTT.

This chain links TRBV7-2 with TRBJ1-4; TRBD1 agrees at 7 bases. The germline gives CDR1 SGHTA, CDR2 FQGNSA. The CDR3 has 16 residues. With 5 bases clipped from V and 4 bases from J, the junction kept 10 bases outside the gene matches. CDR3 protein: CASSPATGVVNEKLFF. The CDR3 coding sequence is TGTGCCAGCAGCCCGGCAACAGGGGTGGTTAATGAAAAACTGTTTTTT.

This clone is large within its sample. The chain combines TRBV4-2 with TRBJ1-5; 9 bases line up with TRBD1. This CDR3 is built from 14 residues. The trim removed 6 bases at V and 6 bases at J, leaving 6 bases unmatched. Per germline, CDR1 LGHNA and CDR2 YNFKEQ. CDR3 amino acids: CASSRDREVQPQHF. The CDR3 DNA sequence: TGTGCCAGCAGTCGGGACAGGGAGGTTCAGCCCCAGCATTTT.

The CDR3 DNA sequence: TGTGCCAGCAGCCAAGGGACAGGGCAAACTGAAGCTTTCTTT. Amino acids: CASSQGTGQTEAFF. The V and J genes are TRBV4-2 and TRBJ1-1, with 8 nucleotides matching TRBD1. This CDR3 comprises 14 residues. Per germline, CDR1 LGHNA and CDR2 YNFKEQ. Trimming at V came to 1 base and at J to 5 bases, leaving 3 bases not matched to a gene.